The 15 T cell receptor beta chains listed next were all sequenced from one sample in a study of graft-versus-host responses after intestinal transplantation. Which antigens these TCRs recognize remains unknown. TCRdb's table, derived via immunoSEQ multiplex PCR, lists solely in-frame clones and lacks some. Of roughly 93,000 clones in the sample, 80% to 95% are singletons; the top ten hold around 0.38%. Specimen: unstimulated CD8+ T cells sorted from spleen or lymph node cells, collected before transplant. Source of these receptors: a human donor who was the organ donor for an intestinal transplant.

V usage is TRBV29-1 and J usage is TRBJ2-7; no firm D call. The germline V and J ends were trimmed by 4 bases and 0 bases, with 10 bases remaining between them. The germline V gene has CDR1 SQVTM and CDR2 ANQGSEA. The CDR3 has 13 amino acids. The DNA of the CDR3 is TGCAGCGTTGTAGCCTTAAGCTCCTACGAGCAGTACTTC. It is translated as CSVVALSSYEQYF.

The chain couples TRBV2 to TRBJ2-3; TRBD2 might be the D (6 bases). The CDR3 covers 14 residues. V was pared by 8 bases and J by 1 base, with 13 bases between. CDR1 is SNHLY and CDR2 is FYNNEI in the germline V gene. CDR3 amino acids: CASGRGWGTDTQYF. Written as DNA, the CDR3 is TGTGCCAGCGGGCGGGGATGGGGCACAGATACGCAGTATTTT.

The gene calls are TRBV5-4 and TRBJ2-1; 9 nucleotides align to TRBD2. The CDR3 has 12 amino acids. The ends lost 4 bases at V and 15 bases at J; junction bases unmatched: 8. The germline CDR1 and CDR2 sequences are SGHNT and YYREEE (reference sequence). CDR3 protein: CASSPSGGSGFF. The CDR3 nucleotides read TGTGCCAGCAGCCCAAGCGGGGGGAGTGGGTTCTTC. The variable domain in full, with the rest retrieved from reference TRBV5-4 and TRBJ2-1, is ETGVTQSPTHLIKTRGQQVTLRCSSQSGHNTVSWYQQALGQGPQFIFQYYREEENGRGNFPPRFSGLQFPNYSSELNVNALELDDSALYLCASSPSGGSGFFGPGTRLTVL.

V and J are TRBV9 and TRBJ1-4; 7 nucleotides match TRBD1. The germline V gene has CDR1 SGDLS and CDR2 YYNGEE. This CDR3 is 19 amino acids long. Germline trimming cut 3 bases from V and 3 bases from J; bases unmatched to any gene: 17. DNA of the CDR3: TGTGCCAGCAGCGGCGACCAAAAGAGGGGGCTTAGGGCTAATGAAAAACTGTTTTTT. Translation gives CASSGDQKRGLRANEKLFF. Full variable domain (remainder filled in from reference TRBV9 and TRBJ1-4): DSGVTQTPKHLITATGQRVTLRCSPRSGDLSVYWYQQSLDQGLQFLIQYYNGEERAKGNILERFSAQQFPDLHSELNLSSLELGDSALYFCASSGDQKRGLRANEKLFFGSGTQLSVL.

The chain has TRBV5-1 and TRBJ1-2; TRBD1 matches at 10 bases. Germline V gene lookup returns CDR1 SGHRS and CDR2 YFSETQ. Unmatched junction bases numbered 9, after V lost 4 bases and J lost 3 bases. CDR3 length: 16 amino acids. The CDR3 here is CASSPIRQGAYYGYTF. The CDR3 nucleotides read TGCGCCAGCAGCCCCATCAGACAGGGGGCCTACTATGGCTACACCTTC.

CDR3 region: CASSLAGGEAFF. The CDR3 nucleotides read TGCGCCAGCAGCTTGGCGGGGGGGGAAGCTTTCTTT. This rearrangement joins TRBV5-1 to TRBJ1-1; D may be TRBD1 (5 bases). Per germline, CDR1 SGHRS and CDR2 YFSETQ. The ends were cut back, 0 bases at V and 8 bases at J, with 8 bases in the middle. The CDR3 consists of 12 residues.

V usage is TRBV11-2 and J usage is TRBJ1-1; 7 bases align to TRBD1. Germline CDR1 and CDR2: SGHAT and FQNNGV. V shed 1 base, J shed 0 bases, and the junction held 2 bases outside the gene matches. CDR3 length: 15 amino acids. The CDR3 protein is CASSLGTGLNTEAFF. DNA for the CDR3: TGTGCCAGCAGCTTAGGGACAGGTCTGAACACTGAAGCTTTCTTT. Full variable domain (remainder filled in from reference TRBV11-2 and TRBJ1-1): EAGVAQSPRYKIIEKRQSVAFWCNPISGHATLYWYQQILGQGPKLLIQFQNNGVVDDSQLPKDRFSAERLKGVDSTLKIQPAKLEDSAVYLCASSLGTGLNTEAFFGQGTRLTVV.

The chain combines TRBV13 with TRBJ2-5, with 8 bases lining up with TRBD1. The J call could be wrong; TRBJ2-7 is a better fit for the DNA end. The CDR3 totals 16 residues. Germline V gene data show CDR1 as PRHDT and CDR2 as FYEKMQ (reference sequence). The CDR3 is CASSLNPGQAFYEQYF. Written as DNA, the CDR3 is TGTGCCAGCAGTTTAAACCCGGGACAGGCATTCTACGAGCAGTACTTC.

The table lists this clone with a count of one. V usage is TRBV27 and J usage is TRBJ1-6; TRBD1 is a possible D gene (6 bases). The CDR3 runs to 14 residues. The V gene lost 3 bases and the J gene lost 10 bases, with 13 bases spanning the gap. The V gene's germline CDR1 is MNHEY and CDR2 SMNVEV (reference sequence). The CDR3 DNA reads TGTGCCAGCAGTTTCGTGGGGGCTGGATCACCCCTCCACTTT. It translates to CASSFVGAGSPLHF.

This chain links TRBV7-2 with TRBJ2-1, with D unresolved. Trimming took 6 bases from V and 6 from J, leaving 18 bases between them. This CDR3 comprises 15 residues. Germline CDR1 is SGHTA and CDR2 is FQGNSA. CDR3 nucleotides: TGTGCCAGCAGTTTTACCGGGTTCACCATCAATGAGCAGTTCTTC. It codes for CASSFTGFTINEQFF. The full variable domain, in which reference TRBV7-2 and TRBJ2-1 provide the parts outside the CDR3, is GAGVSQSPSNKVTEKGKDVELRCDPISGHTALYWYRQSLGQGLEFLIYFQGNSAPDKSGLPSDRFSAERTGGSVSTLTIQRTQQEDSAVYLCASSFTGFTINEQFFGPGTRLTVL.

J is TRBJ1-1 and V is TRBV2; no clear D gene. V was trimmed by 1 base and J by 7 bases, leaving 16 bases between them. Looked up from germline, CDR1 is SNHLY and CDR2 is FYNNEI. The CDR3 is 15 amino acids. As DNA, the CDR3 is TGTGCCAGCAGTGAAGGGTGGTCCGAGGAAAGTGAAGCTTTCTTT. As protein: CASSEGWSEESEAFF.

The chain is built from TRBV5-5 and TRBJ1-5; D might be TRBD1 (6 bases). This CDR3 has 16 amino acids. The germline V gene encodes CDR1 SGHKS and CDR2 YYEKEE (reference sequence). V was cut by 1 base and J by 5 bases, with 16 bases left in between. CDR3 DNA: TGTGCCAGCAGCTTGTATGGTTCCCAGGGGCATCAGCCCCAGCATTTT. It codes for CASSLYGSQGHQPQHF.

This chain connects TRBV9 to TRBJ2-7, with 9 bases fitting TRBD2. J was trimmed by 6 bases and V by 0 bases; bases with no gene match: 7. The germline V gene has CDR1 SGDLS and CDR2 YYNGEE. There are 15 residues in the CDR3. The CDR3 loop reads CASSVDAGGPIEQYF. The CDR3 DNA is TGTGCCAGCAGCGTAGATGCGGGGGGGCCGATCGAGCAGTACTTC.

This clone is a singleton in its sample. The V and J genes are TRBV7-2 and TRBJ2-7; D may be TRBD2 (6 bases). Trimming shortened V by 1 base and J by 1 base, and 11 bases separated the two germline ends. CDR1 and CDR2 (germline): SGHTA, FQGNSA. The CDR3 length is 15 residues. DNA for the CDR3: TGTGCCAGCAGCTTAGTACTTGCGGGGTCCTACGAGCAGTACTTC. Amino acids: CASSLVLAGSYEQYF.

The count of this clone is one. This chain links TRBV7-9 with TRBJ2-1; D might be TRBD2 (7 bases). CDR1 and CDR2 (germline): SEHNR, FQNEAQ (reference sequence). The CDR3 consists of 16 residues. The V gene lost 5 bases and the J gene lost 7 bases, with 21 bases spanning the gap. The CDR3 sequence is CASSQRSGGSGNEQFF. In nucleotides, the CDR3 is TGTGCCAGCAGCCAGCGATCGGGGGGCTCCGGGAATGAGCAGTTCTTC. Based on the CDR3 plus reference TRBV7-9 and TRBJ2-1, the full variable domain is DTGVSQNPRHKITKRGQNVTFRCDPISEHNRLYWYRQTLGQGPEFLTYFQNEAQLEKSRLLSDRFSAERPKGSFSTLEIQRTEQGDSAMYLCASSQRSGGSGNEQFFGPGTRLTVL.